Shown below are 24 T cell receptor beta chains from a single sample sequenced in a study of Ad26.COV2.S vaccination and SARS-CoV-2 variants (dated by TCRdb to about 2021). The intended sense of this specimen's treatment or condition label: around 19 received Ad26.COV2.S at low or high dose, single or two shots; roughly 5 received placebo; per-sample allocation not given. For vaccine and placebo recipients, the sequenced repertoires came from samples collected on day 63 after the first injection. The protocol used for the library was the immunoSEQ multiplex PCR assay. The clones in this table, taken by TCRdb from immuneACCESS, are in-frame only. Not every clone is retained; where verified, under half of the shortfall comes from an unresolved V gene, and the cause of the rest is unknown. The sample table contains approximately 350,000 clones; only one count was recorded for 83% of them. The leading ten clones occupy about 7.4% of the sample.

The sequencing used peripheral blood, collected in a trial of Ad26.COV2.S vaccine versus placebo. These receptors all stem from a person between 18 and 65 years old who received the Ad26.COV2.S COVID-19 vaccine or a placebo.

The rearrangement links TRBV5-1 to TRBJ1-6; 11 nucleotides line up with TRBD1. Looked up from germline, CDR1 is SGHRS and CDR2 is YFSETQ. Trimming removed 5 bases from V and 9 bases from J; junction bases left unmatched: 4. The CDR3 extends over 14 amino acids. CDR3 nucleotide sequence: TGCGCCAGCAGGTCGGGACAGGGGGTTTCACCCCTCCACTTT. Translating gives CASRSGQGVSPLHF.

About this clone: This CDR3 is also generated by other DNA sequences in the sample. The J gene is TRBJ2-5, the V gene TRBV5-1; TRBD1 matches 10 bases. Trimming removed 2 bases from V and 5 bases from J; junction bases left unmatched: 3. The germline V gene encodes CDR1 SGHRS and CDR2 YFSETQ. CDR3 length: 14 residues. The CDR3 loop is CASSLAGQGETQYF. CDR3 sequence (DNA): TGCGCCAGCAGCTTAGCGGGACAGGGGGAGACCCAGTACTTC.

The count of this clone is one. The rearrangement uses TRBV6-2 or TRBV6-3 and TRBJ2-3; 7 bases fit TRBD2. Trimming took 3 bases from V and 8 from J; bases not matched to a gene: 8. Germline assignment: CDR1 MNHEY and CDR2 SVGEGT. The CDR3 sequence is 14 residues long. CDR3 loop: CASSYSGGRGTQYF. CDR3 nucleotides: TGTGCCAGCAGTTATTCCGGGGGGAGGGGTACGCAGTATTTT.

Comment on this clone: This sample includes further DNA sequences coding for the same CDR3. The chain employs TRBV7-3 and TRBJ1-2, with D possibly TRBD1 on 5 matching bases. Germline assignment: CDR1 SGHTA and CDR2 FQGTGA. This CDR3 is 13 amino acids long. V was pared by 5 bases and J by 4 bases, with 11 bases between. This chain's CDR3 is CASSPGGSYGYTF. CDR3 in DNA: TGTGCCAGCAGCCCCGGGGGGTCCTATGGCTACACCTTC.

The CDR3 nucleotides are TGTGCCTCCGGGACTAGAAATGAGCAGTTCTTC. Protein: CASGTRNEQFF. The chain couples TRBV10-3 to TRBJ2-1, with 8 bases aligning to TRBD2. This CDR3 has 11 residues. V was clipped by 11 bases and J by 7 bases; unmatched bases: 4. Germline V CDR1 and CDR2: ENHRY, SYGVKD.

The chain has TRBV12-3 or TRBV12-4 and TRBJ1-2; 7 nucleotides align to TRBD1. V trimming: 4 bases; J trimming: 6 bases; junction bases outside the gene matches: 5. The CDR3 extends over 13 amino acids. Here the CDR3 DNA reads TGTGCCAGCAGTTCGGCAGGGGGGAATGGCTACACCTTC. It yields the protein CASSSAGGNGYTF.

The chain recombines TRBV11-2 with TRBJ2-3; the D gene is possibly TRBD2 (6 bases). The CDR3 contains 16 residues. Per the germline V gene, CDR1 is SGHAT and CDR2 is FQNNGV. V lost 0 bases and J 0 bases, leaving 10 bases between the germline ends. In DNA, the CDR3 is TGTGCCAGCAGCTTAGAGGGGGGTGCTAGCACAGATACGCAGTATTTT. Translated: CASSLEGGASTDTQYF.

DNA for the CDR3: TGTGCCACCAGCTCGACTACAGATACGCAGTATTTT. Encoded protein: CATSSTTDTQYF. V and J are TRBV24-1 and TRBJ2-3; no definite D call. V dropped 7 bases and J dropped 3 bases, with 7 bases sitting between them. CDR3 length equals 12 residues. Germline CDR1 KGHDR, CDR2 SFDVKD.

This sequence joins TRBV28 and TRBJ1-2; D is ambiguous. The germline V gene encodes CDR1 MDHEN and CDR2 SYDVKM. The CDR3 consists of 12 residues. Between the trimmed V and J ends, which lost 3 bases and 4 bases, there was a span of 6 bases. CDR3 nucleotides: TGTGCCAGCAGTTTGGCCCTCTATGGCTACACCTTC. This sequence encodes CASSLALYGYTF.

The chain recombines TRBV24-1 with TRBJ2-7; D call uncertain. This CDR3 has 12 amino acids. Per germline, CDR1 KGHDR and CDR2 SFDVKD. Between the trimmed V and J ends, which lost 3 bases and 3 bases, there was a span of 5 bases. The CDR3 here is CATSDENYEQYF. In DNA form, the CDR3 reads TGTGCCACCAGTGATGAGAACTACGAGCAGTACTTC.

V is TRBV12-3 or TRBV12-4 and J is TRBJ2-7; D is unclear. Trimming shortened V by 6 bases and J by 8 bases, and 17 bases separated the two germline ends. CDR3 length: 13 amino acids. In DNA, the CDR3 is TGTGCCAGCAGCCTCAACCCTGTCTTGAAGCAGTACTTC. The encoded protein is CASSLNPVLKQYF.

V usage is TRBV6-1 and J usage is TRBJ2-5; 8 bases are shared with TRBD1. Germline CDR1 is MNHNS and CDR2 is SASEGT. The CDR3 has 14 amino acids. With 3 bases clipped from V and 6 bases from J, the junction kept 6 bases outside the gene matches. This chain's CDR3 is CASSDGRGRKTQYF. The CDR3 coding sequence is TGTGCCAGCAGTGACGGCAGGGGGCGAAAGACCCAGTACTTC.

About this clone: Other DNA sequences in the same sample also yield this CDR3. J is TRBJ2-3 and V is TRBV7-3; no definite D call. The V and J ends lost 0 bases and 1 base respectively, with 5 bases between them. The CDR3 has 14 amino acids. CDR1 is SGHTA, CDR2 FQGTGA, per germline. Here the CDR3 DNA reads TGTGCCAGCAGCTTAACGGCAGGCACAGATACGCAGTATTTT. Its protein product is CASSLTAGTDTQYF.

V usage is TRBV5-6 and J usage is TRBJ1-1; 7 bases are a match to TRBD1. Germline V gene data show CDR1 as SGHDT and CDR2 as YYEEEE. The J segment lost 9 bases and the V segment lost 3 bases, leaving 5 bases of the junction unmatched. The CDR3 loop spans 12 amino acids. The CDR3 reads CASSWRRGQAFF. The CDR3 DNA follows: TGTGCCAGCAGCTGGAGAAGGGGGCAAGCTTTCTTT.

V gene TRBV12-5 combines with J gene TRBJ1-1; 8 nucleotides align to TRBD1. Germline V gives CDR1 LGHNT, CDR2 FRNRAP. Trimming cost V 1 base and J 2 bases; bases outside gene matches: 6. The CDR3 length is 16 residues. Written as DNA, the CDR3 is TGTGCTAGTGGTTTGGCACAGGGGGGGCTAAACACTGAAGCTTTCTTT. This encodes CASGLAQGGLNTEAFF.

This chain uses TRBV30 with TRBJ1-2; the D is unclear. The length of the CDR3 is 14 residues. Trimming took off 2 bases at V and 7 bases at J, with 17 bases between the two ends. Germline loops: CDR1 GTSNPN, CDR2 SVGIG (reference sequence). The CDR3 DNA reads as TGTGCCTGGAGTCTCGGTCTCGCGATGGGTGGCTACACCTTC. Its protein is CAWSLGLAMGGYTF.

The chain joins TRBV10-3 to TRBJ1-2; TRBD1 is a possible D gene (5 bases). The V and J ends lost 7 bases and 7 bases respectively, with 19 bases between them. Looked up from germline, CDR1 is ENHRY and CDR2 is SYGVKD. The CDR3 extends over 14 amino acids. This chain's CDR3 is CAITRGQGRGGYTF. The CDR3 nucleotides are TGTGCCATCACCCGCGGGCAGGGTCGGGGTGGCTACACCTTC.

V and J are TRBV10-3 and TRBJ1-5; TRBD1 agrees at 7 bases. J was trimmed by 2 bases and V by 5 bases; bases with no gene match: 3. This CDR3 comprises 14 residues. The germline V gene encodes CDR1 ENHRY and CDR2 SYGVKD. CDR3: CAISTGQGNQPQHF. CDR3 coding DNA: TGTGCCATCAGTACCGGACAGGGCAATCAGCCCCAGCATTTT.

The genes are TRBV11-3 and TRBJ1-6; a weak D match, TRBD1 (6 bases). Trimming removed 8 bases from V and 3 bases from J, with 8 bases in between. The CDR3 sequence is 13 residues long. Germline CDR1 and CDR2: SGHNT and YENEEA. The CDR3 bases are TGTGCCAGCGGCAGGGGCTATAATTCACCCCTCCACTTT. Translation gives CASGRGYNSPLHF.

The chain employs TRBV7-2 and TRBJ1-1; D not resolved. Trimming shortened V by 7 bases and J by 7 bases, and 16 bases separated the two germline ends. The CDR3 contains 13 residues. Germline-derived CDR1 and CDR2 are SGHTA and FQGNSA. DNA for the CDR3: TGTGCCAGCACCCCTACGCGGGTTAGTGAAGCTTTCTTT. It yields the protein CASTPTRVSEAFF.

In its sample, this clone was seen once. The rearrangement joins TRBV5-1 to TRBJ2-3, with D possibly being TRBD2 (5 bases). V was clipped by 3 bases and J by 6 bases, with 11 bases between them. Germline-derived CDR1 and CDR2 are SGHRS and YFSETQ. This CDR3 has 13 amino acids. In DNA, the CDR3 is TGCGCCAGCAGCTCCCCCCCGGGGGATACGCAGTATTTT. This gives the protein CASSSPPGDTQYF.

In this sample, this clone turned up once. V is TRBV5-6 and J is TRBJ1-1; the D is unclear. Trimming took 1 base from V and 2 from J, leaving 3 bases between them. The CDR3 totals 12 residues. Germline V gene lookup returns CDR1 SGHDT and CDR2 YYEEEE. CDR3 bases: TGTGCCAGCAGCTTGAGCAACACTGAAGCTTTCTTT. Amino acids: CASSLSNTEAFF.

The chain has TRBV3-1 (or the pseudogene TRBV3-2) and TRBJ2-7; D remains unclear. The V gene lost 5 bases and the J gene lost 5 bases, with 16 bases spanning the gap. Germline loops: CDR1 LGHDT, CDR2 YNNKEL (reference sequence). The CDR3 is 14 amino acids. The CDR3 spells CASSARVLKNEQYF. The CDR3 DNA reads TGTGCCAGCAGCGCTAGGGTTTTAAAAAACGAGCAGTACTTC.

This chain uses TRBV19 with TRBJ2-2; tentatively, D is TRBD1 (7 bases). CDR1 is LNHDA and CDR2 is SQIVND in the germline V gene (reference sequence). This CDR3 comprises 15 residues. V lost 2 bases and J lost 4, with 11 bases in between. The CDR3 bases are TGTGCCAGTAGTATACACAGGGGAGGCACCGGGGAGCTGTTTTTT. Its translation is CASSIHRGGTGELFF.